A selection of T cell receptor beta chains follows, all from one sample in a study of identical twins. Using its own MiXCR run on the 5' RACE reads, TCRdb lists one record per CDR3 protein. In the table there are roughly 770,000 distinct CDR3 sequences, roughly 18% of which are singletons. The data also belong to a second study, concerning T cells expressing NK-cell markers.

Material for sequencing was PBMCs. Receptors originate from a woman under 30 in good health. CDR3s include the opening cysteine and the closing phenylalanine or tryptophan. Each record gives: V gene, J gene, clone size, D gene, CDR3 DNA, CDR3 protein. A D gene is named only where the DNA matches it firmly. Clone size is stated in some rows and not others, as once, few, many or a class when expanded.

V gene: TRBV20-1
J gene: TRBJ2-7
clone size: few
D gene: -
CDR3 DNA: TGCAGTGCTAGATTGGCAGGGGATCTGCACTACGAGCAGTACTTC
CDR3 protein: CSARLAGDLHYEQYF

V gene: TRBV29-1
J gene: TRBJ2-7
clone size: -
D gene: TRBD2
CDR3 DNA: TGCAGCGTGGCAGGGAGGGGCGAGCAGTACTTC
CDR3 protein: CSVAGRGEQYF

V gene: TRBV12-3/TRBV12-4
J gene: TRBJ2-1
clone size: -
D gene: -
CDR3 DNA: TGTGCCAGCAGGACGGGACTTCTCTATGAGCAGTTCTTC
CDR3 protein: CASRTGLLYEQFF

V gene: TRBV6-1
J gene: TRBJ1-1
clone size: few
D gene: -
CDR3 DNA: TGTGCCAGCAGTGTGGGGACACGGGCTGAAGCTTTCTTT
CDR3 protein: CASSVGTRAEAFF

V gene: TRBV5-6
J gene: TRBJ1-5
clone size: few
D gene: -
CDR3 DNA: TGTGCCAGCAGCTTGGGGGTGGGTACGGGCAATCAGCCCCAGCATTTT
CDR3 protein: CASSLGVGTGNQPQHF

V gene: TRBV5-1
J gene: TRBJ2-3
clone size: -
D gene: -
CDR3 DNA: TGCGCCAGCAGCTTTAGACTTCCCAACACAGATACGCAGTATTTT
CDR3 protein: CASSFRLPNTDTQYF

V gene: TRBV7-9
J gene: TRBJ2-5
clone size: few
D gene: -
CDR3 DNA: TGTGCCAGCAGCTTAGACACGGAGGGGACCCAGTACTTC
CDR3 protein: CASSLDTEGTQYF

V gene: TRBV5-5
J gene: TRBJ2-3
clone size: few
D gene: -
CDR3 DNA: TGTGCCAGCAGCTGGGGCCCGAGCTGGACAGATACGCAGTATTTT
CDR3 protein: CASSWGPSWTDTQYF

V gene: TRBV20-1
J gene: TRBJ1-4
clone size: few
D gene: -
CDR3 DNA: TGCAGTGCTTCGACAGACGCAACTAATGAAAAACTGTTTTTT
CDR3 protein: CSASTDATNEKLFF

V gene: TRBV29-1
J gene: TRBJ2-2
clone size: -
D gene: -
CDR3 DNA: TGCAGCGTTGAAGGCAGGGGACAGGAGCTGTTTTTT
CDR3 protein: CSVEGRGQELFF

V gene: TRBV12-3/TRBV12-4
J gene: TRBJ1-3
clone size: -
D gene: -
CDR3 DNA: TGTGCCAGCGGGATGGTGGCCGGAAACACCATATATTTT
CDR3 protein: CASGMVAGNTIYF

V gene: TRBV18
J gene: TRBJ1-5
clone size: -
D gene: TRBD1
CDR3 DNA: TGTGCCAGCTCACTAACAGGGGGCGCAGATCAGCCCCAGCATTTT
CDR3 protein: CASSLTGGADQPQHF

V gene: TRBV5-1
J gene: TRBJ2-1
clone size: -
D gene: TRBD2
CDR3 DNA: TGCGCCAGCCAACCCCGGGAGGCAGCACCCTACAATGAGCAGTTCTTC
CDR3 protein: CASQPREAAPYNEQFF

V gene: TRBV12-3/TRBV12-4
J gene: TRBJ1-2
clone size: few
D gene: -
CDR3 DNA: TGTGCCAGCAGTAATGACTATGGCTACACCTTC
CDR3 protein: CASSNDYGYTF

V gene: TRBV19
J gene: TRBJ2-1
clone size: few
D gene: TRBD1
CDR3 DNA: TGTGCCAGTAGTATTCGGACAGGGGGGGCTTACAATGAGCAGTTCTTC
CDR3 protein: CASSIRTGGAYNEQFF

V gene: TRBV21-1
J gene: TRBJ2-7
clone size: -
D gene: -
CDR3 DNA: TGTGCCAGCAGCTATGGCCCCAGGTCTCAAATCTACGAGCAGTACTTC
CDR3 protein: CASSYGPRSQIYEQYF

V gene: TRBV5-1
J gene: TRBJ2-1
clone size: few
D gene: -
CDR3 DNA: TGCGCCAGCAGCTTGGGGCAGCCGGTGGATGAGCAGTTCTTC
CDR3 protein: CASSLGQPVDEQFF

V gene: TRBV20-1
J gene: TRBJ1-2
clone size: -
D gene: TRBD1
CDR3 DNA: TGCAGTGCTGAGGACAGGGCTAACTATGGCTACACCTTC
CDR3 protein: CSAEDRANYGYTF

V gene: TRBV14
J gene: TRBJ2-7
clone size: -
D gene: -
CDR3 DNA: TGTGCCAGCAGCCACGCAGGGGCCGTTGGGGAGCAGTACTTC
CDR3 protein: CASSHAGAVGEQYF

V gene: TRBV5-1
J gene: TRBJ2-1
clone size: few
D gene: TRBD2
CDR3 DNA: TGCGCCAGCAGCGTCGGGACTAGCGGGCTCTCCTACAATGAGCAGTTCTTC
CDR3 protein: CASSVGTSGLSYNEQFF

V gene: TRBV5-1
J gene: TRBJ2-5
clone size: -
D gene: -
CDR3 DNA: TGCGCCAGCAGCTTGGCTAGCTACGAAGAGACCCAGTACTTC
CDR3 protein: CASSLASYEETQYF

V gene: TRBV5-6
J gene: TRBJ2-2
clone size: few
D gene: -
CDR3 DNA: TGTGCCAGCAGCTTCCCGGGACTCGTGTCCGGGGAGCTGTTTTTT
CDR3 protein: CASSFPGLVSGELFF

V gene: TRBV29-1
J gene: TRBJ2-5
clone size: few
D gene: -
CDR3 DNA: TGCAGCGTCAGACAGGCAGGCCAGTACTTC
CDR3 protein: CSVRQAGQYF

V gene: TRBV7-2
J gene: TRBJ1-3
clone size: -
D gene: -
CDR3 DNA: TGTGCCAGCAGCTTACTCGCCAGGGGAAGTGGAAACACCATATATTTT
CDR3 protein: CASSLLARGSGNTIYF

V gene: TRBV10-3
J gene: TRBJ2-7
clone size: few
D gene: -
CDR3 DNA: TGTGCCATCAGTGCCCCCTATCTCTACGAGCAGTACTTC
CDR3 protein: CAISAPYLYEQYF

V gene: TRBV20-1
J gene: TRBJ1-1
clone size: few
D gene: -
CDR3 DNA: TGCAGTGCTAGAGATCCATCGACGGGCACTGAAGCTTTCTTT
CDR3 protein: CSARDPSTGTEAFF